This T cell receptor (beta chain) was recovered during a study of identical twins. The CDR3 totals 15 residues. Deletions cut 0 bases from V and 0 bases from J, with 8 bases between. The germline V gene has CDR1 SEHNR and CDR2 FQNEAQ (reference sequence). TCRdb fed the 5' RACE reads into MiXCR, producing one record per CDR3 protein. The sample comprises 1.5 million to 2 million distinct CDR3 sequences, around a third of which are singletons, and about 0.27% rests with the top ten. The V call is TRBV7-9, the J call TRBJ1-1, with D uncertain. The receptor comes from a newborn girl in good health. The sequenced sample was cord blood. The CDR3 sequence is CASSLAEPMNTEAFF. The CDR3 DNA reads TGTGCCAGCAGCTTAGCGGAACCTATGAACACTGAAGCTTTCTTT.